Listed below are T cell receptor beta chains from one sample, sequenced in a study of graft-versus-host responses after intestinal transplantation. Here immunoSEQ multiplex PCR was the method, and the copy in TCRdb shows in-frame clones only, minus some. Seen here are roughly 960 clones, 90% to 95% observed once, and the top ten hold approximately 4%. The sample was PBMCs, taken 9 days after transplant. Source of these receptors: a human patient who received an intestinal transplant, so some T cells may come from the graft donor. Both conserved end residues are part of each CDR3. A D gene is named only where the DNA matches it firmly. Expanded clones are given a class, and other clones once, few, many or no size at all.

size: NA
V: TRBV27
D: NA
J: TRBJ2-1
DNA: TGTGCCAGCAGTTTCGAGGGAGCGTCCTACAATGAGCAGTTCTTC
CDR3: CASSFEGASYNEQFF

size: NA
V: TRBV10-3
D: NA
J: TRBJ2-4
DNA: TGTGCCATCAGTGATGATTGGGCTTCCCTAGCCAAAAACATTCAGTACTTC
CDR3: CAISDDWASLAKNIQYF

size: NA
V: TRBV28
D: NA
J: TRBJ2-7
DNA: TGTGCCAGCAGTCCCCCGGGGGGCGGGGAGCAGTACTTC
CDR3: CASSPPGGGEQYF

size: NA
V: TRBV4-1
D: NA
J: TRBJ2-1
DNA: TGCGCCAGCAGCCAAGCCTCCAATGAGCAGTTCTTC
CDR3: CASSQASNEQFF

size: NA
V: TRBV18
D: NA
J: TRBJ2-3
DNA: TGTGCCAGCTCACCACCTAGCACAGATACGCAGTATTTT
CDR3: CASSPPSTDTQYF

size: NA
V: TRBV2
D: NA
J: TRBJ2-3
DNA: TGTGCCAGCAGCTACAACACAGATACGCAGTATTTT
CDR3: CASSYNTDTQYF

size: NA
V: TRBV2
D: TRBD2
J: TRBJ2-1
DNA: TGTGCCAGCACGTCGGGACTAGCGTCGAAGTTCGATGAGCAGTTCTTC
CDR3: CASTSGLASKFDEQFF

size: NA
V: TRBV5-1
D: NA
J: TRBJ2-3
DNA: TGCGCCAGCAGCTTGGACGGCGCCACTAGCACAGATACGCAGTATTTT
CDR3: CASSLDGATSTDTQYF

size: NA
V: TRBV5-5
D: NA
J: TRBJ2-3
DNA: TGTGCCAGCAGCTTGGGGGGCTCTTCAGATACGCAGTATTTT
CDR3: CASSLGGSSDTQYF

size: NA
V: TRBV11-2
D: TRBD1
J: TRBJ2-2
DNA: TGTGCCAGCAGACCACCGGGACAGGGGTCCCACACCGGGGAGCTGTTTTTT
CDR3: CASRPPGQGSHTGELFF

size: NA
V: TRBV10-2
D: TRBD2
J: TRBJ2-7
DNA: TGCGCCAGCAGGGGGTTAATCCGGGGGGACCACTACGAGCAGTACTTC
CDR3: CASRGLIRGDHYEQYF

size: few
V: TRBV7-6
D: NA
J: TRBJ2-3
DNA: TGTGCCAGCAGCTTATTGCCGAGCACAGATACGCAGTATTTT
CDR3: CASSLLPSTDTQYF

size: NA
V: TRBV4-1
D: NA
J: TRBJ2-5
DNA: TGCGCCAGCAGCTCCGGCGGGCGCCAAGAGACCCAGTACTTC
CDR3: CASSSGGRQETQYF

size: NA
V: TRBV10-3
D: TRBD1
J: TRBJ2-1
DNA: TGTGCCATCAGTACCGGGACAGGGTCTAATGAGCAGTTCTTC
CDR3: CAISTGTGSNEQFF

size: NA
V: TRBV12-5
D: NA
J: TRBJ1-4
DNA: TGTGCTAGTGGTTTGGGGCGGCCAGGGTTCGAAAAACTGTTTTTT
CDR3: CASGLGRPGFEKLFF

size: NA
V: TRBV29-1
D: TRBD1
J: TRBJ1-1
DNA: TGCAGCGTTAAAGCAGGGGGCTTAGGAACTGAAGCTTTCTTT
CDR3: CSVKAGGLGTEAFF

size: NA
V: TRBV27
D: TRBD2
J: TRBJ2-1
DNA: TGTGCCAGCAGTTTATTCCTAGCGGGACGGTACAATGAGCAGTTCTTC
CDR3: CASSLFLAGRYNEQFF

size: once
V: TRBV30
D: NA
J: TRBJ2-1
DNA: TGTGCCTTAAGCGCGGAGAGCTACAATGAGCAGTTCTTC
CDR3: CALSAESYNEQFF

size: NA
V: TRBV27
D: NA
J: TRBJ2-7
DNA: TGTGCCAGCCAACAGGCGTCCTACGAGCAGTACTTC
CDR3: CASQQASYEQYF

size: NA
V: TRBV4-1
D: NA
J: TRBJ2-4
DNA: TGCGCCAGCAGCCCCAGACTACCCAAAAACATTCAGTACTTC
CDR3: CASSPRLPKNIQYF

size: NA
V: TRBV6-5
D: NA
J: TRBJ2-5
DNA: TGTGCCAGCAGCGACCTGGGTGGGGAGACCCAGTACTTC
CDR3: CASSDLGGETQYF

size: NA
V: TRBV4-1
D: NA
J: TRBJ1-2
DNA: TGCGCCAGCAGCCGGGCCATCACTCCCTTATTCTATGGCTACACCTTC
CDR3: CASSRAITPLFYGYTF

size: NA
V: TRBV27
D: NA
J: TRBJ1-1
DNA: TGTGCCAGCAGTTTGAGGGGGGGCACTGAAGCTTTCTTT
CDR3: CASSLRGGTEAFF

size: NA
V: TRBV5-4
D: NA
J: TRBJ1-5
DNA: TGTGCCAGCAGCCCGGAGAGAGGTCAGCCCCAGCATTTT
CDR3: CASSPERGQPQHF

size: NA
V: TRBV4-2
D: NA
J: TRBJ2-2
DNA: TGTGCCAGCAGCCAAGATTCCCGACAGAACACCGGGGAGCTGTTTTTT
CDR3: CASSQDSRQNTGELFF

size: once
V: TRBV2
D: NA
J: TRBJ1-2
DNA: TGTGCCAGCAGTCACCCCGAGGAGGGCCTATATGGCTACACCTTC
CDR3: CASSHPEEGLYGYTF

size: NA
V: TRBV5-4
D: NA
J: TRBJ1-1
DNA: TGTGCCAGCAGCTTGGGGGCGAACACTGAAGCTTTCTTT
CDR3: CASSLGANTEAFF

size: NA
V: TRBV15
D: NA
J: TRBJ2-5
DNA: TGTGCCACCAGCAGAGTGGCCCCCCGTGAAGGTTTTGAAGAGACCCAGTACTTC
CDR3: CATSRVAPREGFEETQYF

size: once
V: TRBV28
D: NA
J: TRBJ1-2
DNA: TGTGCCAGCAGTTTGAGAGGCGTTAGCTATGGCTACACCTTC
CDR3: CASSLRGVSYGYTF

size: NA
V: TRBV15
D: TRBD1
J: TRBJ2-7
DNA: TGTGCCACCAGCAGGAAACGCCGGGACAGGGACCCCTACGAGCAGTACTTC
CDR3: CATSRKRRDRDPYEQYF

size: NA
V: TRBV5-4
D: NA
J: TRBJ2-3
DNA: TGTGCCAGCACCAATGGGGAAGGGTTCACAGATACGCAGTATTTT
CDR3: CASTNGEGFTDTQYF

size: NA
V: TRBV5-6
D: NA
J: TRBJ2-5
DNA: TGTGCCAGCAGCTCGGGCCAAGAGACCCAGTACTTC
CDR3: CASSSGQETQYF

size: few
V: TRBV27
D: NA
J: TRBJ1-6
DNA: TGTGCCAGCAGAACTCAGTCCCTGAGCTCCTATAATTCACCCCTCCACTTT
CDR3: CASRTQSLSSYNSPLHF

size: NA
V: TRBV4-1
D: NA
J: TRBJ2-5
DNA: TGCGCCAGCAGCCAAGCTTCCCCGGCCCGTTCAATAGGGACCCAGTACTTC
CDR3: CASSQASPARSIGTQYF

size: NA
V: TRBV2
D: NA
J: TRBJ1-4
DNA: TGTGCCAGCTTCGGTAATGAAGAGGAAAAACTGTTTTTT
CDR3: CASFGNEEEKLFF

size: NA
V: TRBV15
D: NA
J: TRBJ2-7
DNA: TGTGCCACCAGCAGGGACTTCTCCTACGAGCAGTACTTC
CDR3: CATSRDFSYEQYF

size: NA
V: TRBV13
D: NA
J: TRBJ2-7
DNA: TGTGCCAGCAGCCTACGGGGACAAAAAATTTACGAGCAGTACTTC
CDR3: CASSLRGQKIYEQYF

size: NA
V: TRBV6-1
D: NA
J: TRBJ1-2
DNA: TGTGCCAGCAGTGAAGGGGGAGGGATTTATGAGAGCTACACCTTC
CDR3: CASSEGGGIYESYTF

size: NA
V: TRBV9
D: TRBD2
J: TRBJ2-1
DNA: TGTGCCAGCAGCGTAGTAGCGGGAGGGACCTACAATGAGCAGTTCTTC
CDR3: CASSVVAGGTYNEQFF

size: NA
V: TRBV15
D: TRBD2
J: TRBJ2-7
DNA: TGTGCCACCAGCAGAGAGCGGGGGAAGACCGAGCAGTACTTC
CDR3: CATSRERGKTEQYF

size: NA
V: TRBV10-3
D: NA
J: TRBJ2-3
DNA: TGTGCCATCAGTGAGTCGCCAAGGCGTCTGGCAGATACGCAGTATTTT
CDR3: CAISESPRRLADTQYF

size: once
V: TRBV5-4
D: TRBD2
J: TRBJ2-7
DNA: TGTGCCAGCAGCTTGGCGACTAGCGAACTCCTCGAGCAGTACTTC
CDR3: CASSLATSELLEQYF

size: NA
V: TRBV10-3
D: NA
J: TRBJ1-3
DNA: TGTGCCATCAGTGAGCCTAAGTTGTTGCGGGTCATCTCTGGAAACACCATATATTTT
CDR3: CAISEPKLLRVISGNTIYF

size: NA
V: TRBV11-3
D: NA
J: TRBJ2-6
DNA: TGTGCCAGCAGCTTTGGGGTTAGAAGGGGAAGCTCTGGGGCCAACGTCCTGACTTTC
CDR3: CASSFGVRRGSSGANVLTF

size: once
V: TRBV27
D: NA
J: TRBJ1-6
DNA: TGTGCCAGCAGTTTTATCACACCCCGGACGGCCATCTCACCCCTCCACTTT
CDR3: CASSFITPRTAISPLHF

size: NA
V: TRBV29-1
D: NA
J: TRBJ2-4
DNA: TGCAGCGTTGTGGGTACCGAGACCTTGATAGCCAAAAACATTCAGTACTTC
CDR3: CSVVGTETLIAKNIQYF

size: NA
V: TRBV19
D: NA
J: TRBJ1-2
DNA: TGTGCCAGTAGGGAACCGGACAGTTTCTATGGCTACACCTTC
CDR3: CASREPDSFYGYTF

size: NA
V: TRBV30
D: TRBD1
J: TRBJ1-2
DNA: TGTGCCTGGACTATTGGGACAGGGAAGAACTATGGCTACACCTTC
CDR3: CAWTIGTGKNYGYTF

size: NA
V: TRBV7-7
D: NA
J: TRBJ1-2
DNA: TGTGCCAGGGGGTTGGGCAGGCGACCTAACTATGGCTACACCTTC
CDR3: CARGLGRRPNYGYTF

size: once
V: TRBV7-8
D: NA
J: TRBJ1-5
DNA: TGTGCCAGCAGCTTAGCAGGACATAGCAATCAGCCCCAGCATTTT
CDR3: CASSLAGHSNQPQHF

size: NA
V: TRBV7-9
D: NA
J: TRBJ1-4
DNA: TGTGCCAGCAGCCGACGGCCGGGCGAAAAACTGTTTTTT
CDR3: CASSRRPGEKLFF

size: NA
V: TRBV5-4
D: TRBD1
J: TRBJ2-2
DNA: TGTGCCCTGGGACAGAAAAAGACCGGGGAGCTGTTTTTT
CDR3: CALGQKKTGELFF